The 27 T cell receptor beta chains listed next were all sequenced from one sample in a study of cytomegalovirus exposure and HLA in healthy donors. A multiplex PCR was run with 60 Vbeta primers and 13 Jbeta primers. Profiling relied on immunoSEQ multiplex PCR, and the TCRdb table lists in-frame clones only, not all of them. The sample has roughly 90,000 clones, 85% to 90% seen once; the top ten hold about 2.5%. Sequencing used PBMCs. The receptors stem from a young man in good health and CMV-seronegative.

The rearrangement links TRBV28 to TRBJ2-2, with 10 bases identical to TRBD2. From germline, CDR1 is MDHEN and CDR2 SYDVKM. The CDR3 is 17 amino acids. J was trimmed by 5 bases and V by 6 bases; bases with no gene match: 12. The CDR3 DNA follows: TGTGCCAGCAGGCTCTTTTCTAGCGGGAGCTATACCGGGGAGCTGTTTTTT. Its translation is CASRLFSSGSYTGELFF.

The chain carries TRBV9 and TRBJ2-1; D not certain. The germline V gene has CDR1 SGDLS and CDR2 YYNGEE. The germline V and J ends were trimmed by 2 bases and 8 bases, with 11 bases remaining between them. The CDR3 sequence is 13 residues long. Here the CDR3 DNA reads TGTGCCAGCAGCGTTACCCCCGGAGATGAGCAGTTCTTC. Protein: CASSVTPGDEQFF.

In this sample, this clone turned up once. CDR3 sequence reads: CASSFESLYGYTF. CDR3 in DNA: TGTGCCAGCAGTTTTGAGAGCCTCTATGGCTACACCTTC. The rearrangement links TRBV28 to TRBJ1-2, with no clear D. The germline gives CDR1 MDHEN, CDR2 SYDVKM. This CDR3 has 13 residues. Deletions cut 3 bases from V and 4 bases from J, with 9 bases between.

The V and J genes are TRBV29-1 and TRBJ1-1; perhaps TRBD1 as D (5 bases). The CDR3 contains 10 residues. Germline CDR1 SQVTM, CDR2 ANQGSEA. V was trimmed by 8 bases and J by 8 bases, leaving 12 bases between them. The chain's CDR3 is CSIQRGEAFF. The CDR3, as DNA: TGCAGCATACAGCGGGGGGAAGCTTTCTTT. Filled out from reference TRBV29-1 and TRBJ1-1, the complete variable domain reads SAVISQKPSRDICQRGTSLTIQCQVDSQVTMMFWYRQQPGQSLTLIATANQGSEATYESGFVIDKFPISRPNLTFSTLTVSNMSPEDSSIYLCSIQRGEAFFGQGTRLTVV.

V is TRBV19 and J is TRBJ2-6; TRBD1 matches at 11 bases. Trimming at V came to 9 bases and at J to 1 base, leaving 8 bases not matched to a gene. This CDR3 is 17 amino acids long. From germline, CDR1 is LNHDA and CDR2 SQIVND (reference sequence). This chain's CDR3 is CASQRGQGASGANVLTF. The CDR3 DNA reads as TGTGCCAGCCAAAGAGGACAGGGGGCTTCTGGGGCCAACGTCCTGACTTTC.

The chain recombines TRBV9 with TRBJ1-5; D is unresolved. The V end lost 3 bases, the J end lost 2 bases, and 6 bases lay between the germline ends. This CDR3 is built from 13 residues. Looked up from germline, CDR1 is SGDLS and CDR2 is YYNGEE. The chain's CDR3 is CASSAAGNQPQHF. The CDR3 DNA reads TGTGCCAGCAGCGCGGCGGGCAATCAGCCCCAGCATTTT.

This clone was counted only a few times. This chain links TRBV28 with TRBJ1-5; tentative D call: TRBD1 (5 bases). Germline lookup yields CDR1 MDHEN and CDR2 SYDVKM. V lost 7 bases, J lost 2 bases, and 15 bases lay in between. CDR3 length equals 15 residues. CDR3 DNA sequence: TGTGCCAGCATCTCGGGGGAGGTTGGCAATCAGCCCCAGCATTTT. Translating it yields CASISGEVGNQPQHF. The variable domain in full, completed from reference TRBV28 and TRBJ1-5, reads DVKVTQSSRYLVKRTGEKVFLECVQDMDHENMFWYRQDPGLGLRLIYFSYDVKMKEKGDIPEGYSVSREKKERFSLILESASTNQTSMYLCASISGEVGNQPQHFGDGTRLSIL.

The chain couples TRBV2 to TRBJ1-5; D may be TRBD1 (5 bases). This CDR3 is 14 amino acids long. Trimming took 2 bases from V and 2 from J, leaving 7 bases between them. Germline assignment: CDR1 SNHLY and CDR2 FYNNEI. The CDR3 DNA follows: TGTGCCAGCAGTGAACGCAGGGGCAATCAGCCCCAGCATTTT. It is translated as CASSERRGNQPQHF.

The rearrangement links TRBV13 to TRBJ1-5; 7 bases are shared with TRBD1. Germline-derived CDR1 and CDR2 are PRHDT and FYEKMQ (reference sequence). V shed 3 bases and J 4 bases; nucleotides not matched to a gene: 6. The CDR3 consists of 15 residues. CDR3 sequence reads: CASSLGAGGNQPQHF. The CDR3 nucleotides read TGTGCCAGCAGCTTGGGGGCAGGGGGGAATCAGCCCCAGCATTTT. The entire variable domain, with the rest obtained from reference TRBV13 and TRBJ1-5, is as follows: AAGVIQSPRHLIKEKRETATLKCYPIPRHDTVYWYQQGPGQDPQFLISFYEKMQSDKGSIPDRFSAQQFSDYHSELNMSSLELGDSALYFCASSLGAGGNQPQHFGDGTRLSIL.

The chain joins TRBV9 to TRBJ2-5; TRBD1 might be the D (6 bases). The last part of the DNA fits TRBJ2-7 better; the J call may be wrong. The germline V gene encodes CDR1 SGDLS and CDR2 YYNGEE. The length of the CDR3 is 14 residues. The CDR3 is CASSVAWTDYEQYF. CDR3 in DNA: TGTGCCAGCAGCGTAGCGTGGACAGACTACGAGCAGTACTTC.

This clone has only one observation. V usage is TRBV5-6 and J usage is TRBJ2-6; TRBD1 matches 8 bases. Germline trimming cut 0 bases from V and 2 bases from J; bases unmatched to any gene: 1. Germline assignment: CDR1 SGHDT and CDR2 YYEEEE. The CDR3 length is 16 residues. This chain's CDR3 is CASSLGTGTGANVLTF. The CDR3 nucleotides read TGTGCCAGCAGCTTGGGGACAGGGACTGGGGCCAACGTCCTGACTTTC. The whole variable domain, remainder taken from reference TRBV5-6 and TRBJ2-6, is DAGVTQSPTHLIKTRGQQVTLRCSPKSGHDTVSWYQQALGQGPQFIFQYYEEEERQRGNFPDRFSGHQFPNYSSELNVNALLLGDSALYLCASSLGTGTGANVLTFGAGSRLTVL.

The chain employs TRBV21-1 and TRBJ2-5; the table's D call of TRBD2 was not tested on the DNA. TRBV21-1 is an annotated pseudogene. This CDR3 is built from 16 residues. The CDR3 DNA reads TGTGCCAGCAGCAATGTTATACTAGTCCCCCAAGAGACCCAGTACTTC. As protein: CASSNVILVPQETQYF.

Only one count was recorded for this clone. The V call is TRBV29-1, the J call TRBJ2-5; 7 bases fit TRBD1. CDR3 size: 15 residues. The germline gives CDR1 SQVTM, CDR2 ANQGSEA. V was pared by 0 bases and J by 6 bases, with 10 bases of the junction left unmatched. In DNA form, the CDR3 reads TGCAGCGTTGAAGATGGGACAGTCTCGTGGCAGACCCAGTACTTC. Protein sequence: CSVEDGTVSWQTQYF.

This chain connects TRBV28 to TRBJ1-2; perhaps TRBD1 as D (5 bases). V shed 5 bases and J shed 1 base, with 14 bases lying between them. The germline V gene has CDR1 MDHEN and CDR2 SYDVKM. The CDR3 length is 15 residues. The chain's CDR3 is CASSLSTASNYGYTF. The CDR3 nucleotides read TGTGCCAGCAGTCTATCGACAGCCAGTAACTATGGCTACACCTTC.

The rearrangement uses TRBV2 and TRBJ1-5; 8 bases are shared with TRBD1. CDR1 and CDR2 (germline): SNHLY, FYNNEI. V lost 3 bases and J lost 0; bases outside the gene matches: 10. The CDR3 spans 18 residues. As DNA, the CDR3 is TGTGCCAGCAGTGACCTTGGACAGGGTCGCTATAGCAATCAGCCCCAGCATTTT. This translates into CASSDLGQGRYSNQPQHF.

This chain joins TRBV28 and TRBJ1-5, with 8 positions matching TRBD1. The J segment lost 4 bases and the V segment lost 3 bases, leaving 8 bases of the junction unmatched. The CDR3 covers 16 residues. The germline V gene has CDR1 MDHEN and CDR2 SYDVKM. CDR3 region: CASSLIGQGGNQPQHF. The DNA of the CDR3 is TGTGCCAGCAGTTTGATAGGACAGGGAGGTAATCAGCCCCAGCATTTT.

This chain links TRBV2 with TRBJ2-7; TRBD1 agrees at 8 bases. The CDR3 sequence is 15 residues long. Germline assignment: CDR1 SNHLY and CDR2 FYNNEI. Unmatched junction bases numbered 9, after V lost 5 bases and J lost 3 bases. CDR3 DNA: TGTGCCAGCAGTCCCCACCGGACAGGGAGCTACGAGCAGTACTTC. Its protein is CASSPHRTGSYEQYF.

This chain links TRBV15 with TRBJ1-1, with 12 bases identical to TRBD1. The CDR3 runs 14 residues. V gave up 3 bases and J gave up 11 bases; unmatched junction bases: 7. Germline values: CDR1 LNHNV, CDR2 YYDKDF (reference sequence). The CDR3 DNA sequence: TGTGCCACCAGCAGGGTGGGACAGGGGGCGGTTGCTTTCTTT. Its protein product is CATSRVGQGAVAFF. The entire variable domain, with the rest obtained from reference TRBV15 and TRBJ1-1, is as follows: DAMVIQNPRYQVTQFGKPVTLSCSQTLNHNVMYWYQQKSSQAPKLLFHYYDKDFNNEADTPDNFQSRRPNTSFCFLDIRSPGLGDTAMYLCATSRVGQGAVAFFGQGTRLTVV.

The V and J genes are TRBV19 and TRBJ2-1, with 11 bases aligning to TRBD2. Trimming took 3 bases from V and 10 from J; bases not matched to a gene: 8. Germline V gene data show CDR1 as LNHDA and CDR2 as SQIVND (reference sequence). The CDR3 is 15 amino acids. Here the CDR3 DNA reads TGTGCCAGTAGTATTGTAGCGGGAGGGATCTCGGAGCAGTTCTTC. Its protein product is CASSIVAGGISEQFF.

V is TRBV9 and J is TRBJ1-4; tentative D call: TRBD1 (5 bases). The ends were cut back, 0 bases at V and 7 bases at J, with 16 bases in the middle. CDR1 and CDR2 from the germline V gene are SGDLS and YYNGEE. CDR3 length equals 16 residues. The CDR3 spells CASSVGSGWGFEKLFF. CDR3 in DNA: TGTGCCAGCAGCGTAGGATCAGGGTGGGGCTTTGAAAAACTGTTTTTT.

Only one count was recorded for this clone. The J gene is TRBJ1-4, the V gene TRBV28; possible D gene TRBD1, 5 bases. The CDR3 totals 14 residues. The V gene lost 3 bases and the J gene lost 8 bases, with 13 bases spanning the gap. Looked up from germline, CDR1 is MDHEN and CDR2 is SYDVKM. CDR3 DNA sequence: TGTGCCAGCAGTTTTGGCGGGGCGCAAGAAAAACTGTTTTTT. It is translated as CASSFGGAQEKLFF.

The J gene is TRBJ2-3, the V gene TRBV9, with 7 positions matching TRBD1. Germline V lookup: CDR1 SGDLS, CDR2 YYNGEE. This CDR3 contains 17 residues. The junction had 15 bases not matched to a gene; V was cut back by 4 bases and J by 4 bases. The CDR3 DNA reads as TGTGCCAGCAGCCTCAATGGTGGGACAGTCCAGGCAGATACGCAGTATTTT. This encodes CASSLNGGTVQADTQYF.

The rearrangement uses TRBV15 and TRBJ2-1; D may be TRBD1 (6 bases). The germline V gene encodes CDR1 LNHNV and CDR2 YYDKDF (reference sequence). V was trimmed by 5 bases and J by 6 bases, leaving 14 bases between them. The CDR3 consists of 14 residues. CDR3 nucleotide sequence: TGTGCCACCAGCGGAACCGACAGGCCCAATGAGCAGTTCTTC. Encoded protein: CATSGTDRPNEQFF. The whole variable domain, remainder taken from reference TRBV15 and TRBJ2-1, is DAMVIQNPRYQVTQFGKPVTLSCSQTLNHNVMYWYQQKSSQAPKLLFHYYDKDFNNEADTPDNFQSRRPNTSFCFLDIRSPGLGDTAMYLCATSGTDRPNEQFFGPGTRLTVL.

The chain is built from TRBV6-1 and TRBJ2-1, with 11 bases matching TRBD2. Germline-derived CDR1 and CDR2 are MNHNS and SASEGT. V shed 5 bases, J shed 6 bases, and the junction held 6 bases outside the gene matches. CDR3 length: 15 amino acids. The CDR3 region has the DNA TGTGCCAGCAGTCATACTAGCGGGAGAGGCAATGAGCAGTTCTTC. Protein product: CASSHTSGRGNEQFF.

The V call is TRBV28, the J call TRBJ2-7, with 8 bases fitting TRBD2. Germline CDR1 reads MDHEN; CDR2 reads SYDVKM. The trim removed 6 bases at V and 2 bases at J, leaving 9 bases unmatched. The length of the CDR3 is 15 residues. Here the CDR3 DNA reads TGTGCCAGCAGCGAGGTCCTAGCGGGTGCCTACGAGCAGTACTTC. This translates into CASSEVLAGAYEQYF.

The V gene is TRBV7-2, the J gene TRBJ2-7, with TRBD2 as a possible D gene (6 bases). Germline values: CDR1 SGHTA, CDR2 FQGNSA. The CDR3 is 16 amino acids. The V and J ends lost 2 bases and 0 bases respectively, with 14 bases between them. The CDR3 here is CASSLTLASSSYEQYF. DNA for the CDR3: TGTGCCAGCAGCTTAACCCTAGCGTCGAGCTCCTACGAGCAGTACTTC. Based on the CDR3 plus reference TRBV7-2 and TRBJ2-7, the full variable domain is GAGVSQSPSNKVTEKGKDVELRCDPISGHTALYWYRQSLGQGLEFLIYFQGNSAPDKSGLPSDRFSAERTGGSVSTLTIQRTQQEDSAVYLCASSLTLASSSYEQYFGPGTRLTVT.

Here the CDR3 reads CASSRSGRGNYNEQFF. CDR3 sequence (DNA): TGTGCCAGCAGTCGTAGCGGGAGGGGAAATTACAATGAGCAGTTCTTC. The chain employs TRBV28 and TRBJ2-1, with 11 bases aligning to TRBD2. The length of the CDR3 is 16 residues. The J segment lost 4 bases and the V segment lost 5 bases, leaving 7 bases of the junction unmatched. Per the germline V gene, CDR1 is MDHEN and CDR2 is SYDVKM.